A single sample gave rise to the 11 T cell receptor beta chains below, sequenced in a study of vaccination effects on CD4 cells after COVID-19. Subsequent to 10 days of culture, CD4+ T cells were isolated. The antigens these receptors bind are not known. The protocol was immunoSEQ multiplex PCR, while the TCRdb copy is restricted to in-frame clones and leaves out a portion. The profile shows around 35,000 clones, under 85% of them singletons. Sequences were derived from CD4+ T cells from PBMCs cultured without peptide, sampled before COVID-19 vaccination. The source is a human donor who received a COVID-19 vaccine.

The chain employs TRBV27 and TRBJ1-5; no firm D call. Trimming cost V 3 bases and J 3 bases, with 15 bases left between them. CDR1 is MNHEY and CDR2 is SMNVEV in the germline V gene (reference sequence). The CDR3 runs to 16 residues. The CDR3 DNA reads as TGTGCCAGCAGTTTGGGCAGCTACTTCTTCAATCAGCCCCAGCATTTT. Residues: CASSLGSYFFNQPQHF.

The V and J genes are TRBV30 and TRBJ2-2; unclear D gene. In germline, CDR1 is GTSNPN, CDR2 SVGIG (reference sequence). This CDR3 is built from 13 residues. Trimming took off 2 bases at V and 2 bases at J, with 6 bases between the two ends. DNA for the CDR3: TGTGCCTGGAGTTCCTTTAACACCGGGGAGCTGTTTTTT. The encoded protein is CAWSSFNTGELFF.

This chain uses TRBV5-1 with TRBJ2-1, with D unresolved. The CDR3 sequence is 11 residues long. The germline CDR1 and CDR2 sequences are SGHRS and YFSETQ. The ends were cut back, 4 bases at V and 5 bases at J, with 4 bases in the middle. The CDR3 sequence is CASSRDNEQFF. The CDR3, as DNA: TGCGCCAGCAGCAGGGACAATGAGCAGTTCTTC.

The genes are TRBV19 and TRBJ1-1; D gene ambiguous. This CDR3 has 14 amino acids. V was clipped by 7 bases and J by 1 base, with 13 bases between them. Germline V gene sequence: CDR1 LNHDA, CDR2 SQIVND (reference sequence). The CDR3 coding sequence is TGTGCCAGTATCGACGGCGCCTGGAACACTGAAGCTTTCTTT. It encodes CASIDGAWNTEAFF.

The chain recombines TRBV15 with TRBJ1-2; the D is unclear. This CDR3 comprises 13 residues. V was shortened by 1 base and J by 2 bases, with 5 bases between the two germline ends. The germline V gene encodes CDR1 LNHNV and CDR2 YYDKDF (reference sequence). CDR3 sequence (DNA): TGTGCCACCAGCAGAGGGCAGAACTATGGCTACACCTTC. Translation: CATSRGQNYGYTF.

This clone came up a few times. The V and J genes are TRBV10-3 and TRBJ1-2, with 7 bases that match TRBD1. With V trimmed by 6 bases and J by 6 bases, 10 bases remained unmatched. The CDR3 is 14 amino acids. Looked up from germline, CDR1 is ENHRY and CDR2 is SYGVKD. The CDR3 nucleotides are TGTGCCATCAGAGCCGGGACAGTCAGGGATGGCTACACCTTC. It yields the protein CAIRAGTVRDGYTF.

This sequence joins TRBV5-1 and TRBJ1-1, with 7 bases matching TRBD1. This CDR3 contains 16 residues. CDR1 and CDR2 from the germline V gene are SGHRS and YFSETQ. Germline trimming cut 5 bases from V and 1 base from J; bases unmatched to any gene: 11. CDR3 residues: CASRKGQTAGNTEAFF. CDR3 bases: TGCGCCAGCAGAAAGGGACAGACCGCGGGGAACACTGAAGCTTTCTTT.

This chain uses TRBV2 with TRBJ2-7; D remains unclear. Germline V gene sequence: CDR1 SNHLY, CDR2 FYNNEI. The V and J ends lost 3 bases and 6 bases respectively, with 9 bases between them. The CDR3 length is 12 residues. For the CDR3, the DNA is TGTGCCAGCAGTGAGCAGCGTGCCGAGCAGTACTTC. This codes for CASSEQRAEQYF.

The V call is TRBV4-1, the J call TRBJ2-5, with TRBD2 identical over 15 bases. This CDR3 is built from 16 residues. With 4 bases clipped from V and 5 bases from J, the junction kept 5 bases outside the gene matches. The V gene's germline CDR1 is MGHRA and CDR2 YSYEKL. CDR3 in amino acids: CASSLGLAGGMETQYF. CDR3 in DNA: TGCGCCAGCAGCCTGGGACTAGCGGGAGGAATGGAGACCCAGTACTTC.

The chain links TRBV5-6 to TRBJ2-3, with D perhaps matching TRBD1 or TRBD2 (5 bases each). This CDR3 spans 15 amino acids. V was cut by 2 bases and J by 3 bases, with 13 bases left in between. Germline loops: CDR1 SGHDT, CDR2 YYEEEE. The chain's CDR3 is CASSFRGAGTDTQYF. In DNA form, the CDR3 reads TGTGCCAGCAGCTTTAGAGGGGCTGGGACAGATACGCAGTATTTT.

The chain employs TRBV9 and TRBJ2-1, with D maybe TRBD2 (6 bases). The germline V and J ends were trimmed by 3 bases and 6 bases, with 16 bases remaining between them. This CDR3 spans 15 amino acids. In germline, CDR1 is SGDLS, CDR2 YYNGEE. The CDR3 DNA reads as TGTGCCAGCAGCGCGTGGATAGGGGAGGCCAATGAGCAGTTCTTC. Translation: CASSAWIGEANEQFF.